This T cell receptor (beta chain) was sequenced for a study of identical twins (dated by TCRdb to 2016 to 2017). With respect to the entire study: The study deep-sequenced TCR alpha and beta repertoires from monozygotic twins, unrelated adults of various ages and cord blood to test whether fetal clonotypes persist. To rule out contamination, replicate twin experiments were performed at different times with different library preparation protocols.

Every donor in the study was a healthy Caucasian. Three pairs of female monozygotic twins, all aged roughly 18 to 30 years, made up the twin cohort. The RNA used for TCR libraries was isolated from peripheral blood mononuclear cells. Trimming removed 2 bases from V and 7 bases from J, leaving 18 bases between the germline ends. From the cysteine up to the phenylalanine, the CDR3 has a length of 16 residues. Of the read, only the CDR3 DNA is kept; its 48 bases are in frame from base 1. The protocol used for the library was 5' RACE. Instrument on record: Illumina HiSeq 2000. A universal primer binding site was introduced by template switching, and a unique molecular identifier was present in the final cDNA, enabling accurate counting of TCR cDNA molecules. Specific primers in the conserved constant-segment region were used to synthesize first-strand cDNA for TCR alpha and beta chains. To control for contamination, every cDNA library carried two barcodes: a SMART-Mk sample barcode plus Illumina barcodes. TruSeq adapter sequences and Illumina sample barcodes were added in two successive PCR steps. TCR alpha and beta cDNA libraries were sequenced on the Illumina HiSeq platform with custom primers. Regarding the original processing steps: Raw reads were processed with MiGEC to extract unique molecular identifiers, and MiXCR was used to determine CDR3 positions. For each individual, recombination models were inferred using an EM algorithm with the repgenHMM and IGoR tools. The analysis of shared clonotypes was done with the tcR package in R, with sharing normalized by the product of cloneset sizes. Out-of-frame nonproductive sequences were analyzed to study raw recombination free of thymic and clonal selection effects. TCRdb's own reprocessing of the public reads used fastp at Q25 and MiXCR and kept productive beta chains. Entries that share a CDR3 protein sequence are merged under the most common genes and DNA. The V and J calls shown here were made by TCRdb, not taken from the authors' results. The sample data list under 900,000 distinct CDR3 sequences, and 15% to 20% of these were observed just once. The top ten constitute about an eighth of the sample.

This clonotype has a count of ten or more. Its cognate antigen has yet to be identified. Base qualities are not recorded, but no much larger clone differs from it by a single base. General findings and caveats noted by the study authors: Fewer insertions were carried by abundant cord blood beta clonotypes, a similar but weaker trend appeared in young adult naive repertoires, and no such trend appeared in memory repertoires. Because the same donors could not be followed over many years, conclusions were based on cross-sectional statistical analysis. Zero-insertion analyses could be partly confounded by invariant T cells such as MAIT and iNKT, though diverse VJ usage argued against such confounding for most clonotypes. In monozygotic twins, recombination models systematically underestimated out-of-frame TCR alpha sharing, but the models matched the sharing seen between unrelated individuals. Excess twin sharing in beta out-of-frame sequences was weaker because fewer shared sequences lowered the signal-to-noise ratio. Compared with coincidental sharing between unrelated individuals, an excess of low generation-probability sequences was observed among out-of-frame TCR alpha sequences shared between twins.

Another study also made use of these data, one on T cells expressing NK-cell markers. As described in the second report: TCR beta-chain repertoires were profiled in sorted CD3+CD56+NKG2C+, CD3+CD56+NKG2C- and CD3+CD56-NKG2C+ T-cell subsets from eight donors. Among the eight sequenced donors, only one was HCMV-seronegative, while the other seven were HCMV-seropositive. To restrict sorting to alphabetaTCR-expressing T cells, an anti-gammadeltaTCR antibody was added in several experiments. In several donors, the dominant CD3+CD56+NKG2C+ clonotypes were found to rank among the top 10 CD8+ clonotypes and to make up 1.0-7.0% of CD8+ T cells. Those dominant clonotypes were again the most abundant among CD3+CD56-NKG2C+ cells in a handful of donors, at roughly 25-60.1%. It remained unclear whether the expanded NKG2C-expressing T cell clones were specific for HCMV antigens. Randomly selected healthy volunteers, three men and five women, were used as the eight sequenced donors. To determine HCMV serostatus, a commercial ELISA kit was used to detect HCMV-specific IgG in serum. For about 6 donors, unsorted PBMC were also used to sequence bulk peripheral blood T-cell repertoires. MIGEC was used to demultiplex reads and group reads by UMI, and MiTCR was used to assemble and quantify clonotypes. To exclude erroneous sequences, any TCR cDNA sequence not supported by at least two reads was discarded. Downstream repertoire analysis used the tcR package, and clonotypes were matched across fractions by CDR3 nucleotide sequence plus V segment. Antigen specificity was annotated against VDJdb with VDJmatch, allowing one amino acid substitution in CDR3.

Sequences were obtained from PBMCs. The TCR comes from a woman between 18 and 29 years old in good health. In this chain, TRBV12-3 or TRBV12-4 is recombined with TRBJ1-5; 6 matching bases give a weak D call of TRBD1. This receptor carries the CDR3 CASSLSRTAKGQPQHF. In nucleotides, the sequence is TGTGCCAGCAGTTTAAGTCGGACAGCAAAAGGGCAGCCCCAGCATTTT.